These T cell receptor beta chains were read from a single sample in a study of T-cell memory formation after mild COVID-19. Each CDR3 protein is one row after TCRdb ran MiXCR on the 5' RACE reads. The sample includes some 300,000 distinct CDR3 sequences, 20% to 25% of them seen just once. Sequenced input: PBMCs or a T cell subset sorted from them (not recorded which). The source of these receptors is a man younger than 35 who had mild COVID-19 (a few samples of this study predate the infection). Cell type and time point are not known. Both conserved end residues are part of each CDR3. Fields, in order: J gene, clone size, V gene, CDR3 length, D gene, CDR3 DNA, CDR3 protein. The D gene is left open where the match is weak. Expanded clones are given a class, and other clones once, few, many or no size at all.

>TRBJ1-1|NA|TRBV7-2|12|NA
TGTGCCAGCAGCCGGCGGGGCACTGAAGCTTTCTTT
CASSRRGTEAFF
>TRBJ2-1|NA|TRBV7-8|15|TRBD1
TGTGCCAGCAGCTCTCTCAGGGGGCCCAAGGATGAGCAGTTCTTC
CASSSLRGPKDEQFF
>TRBJ2-3|NA|TRBV27|17|TRBD1
TGTGCCAGCAGTTTATTCGGGACAGGGCCCCCCACAGATACGCAGTATTTT
CASSLFGTGPPTDTQYF
>TRBJ2-1|NA|TRBV24-1|12|NA
TGTGCCACCCTCCGGACCCGCGATGAGCAGTTCTTC
CATLRTRDEQFF
>TRBJ1-1|NA|TRBV4-1|17|NA
TGCGCCAGCAGCCAAGATCGGGCAGGGCCTCTCCGGGCTGAAGCTTTCTTT
CASSQDRAGPLRAEAFF
>TRBJ2-4|NA|TRBV19|13|NA
TGTGCCAGTAGTTCCCAAGGGTGGAACATTCAGTACTTC
CASSSQGWNIQYF
>TRBJ2-5|NA|TRBV7-2|17|TRBD1
TGTGCCAGCAGCCCGAGGACAGGGAGAATTATCGGGGAGACCCAGTACTTC
CASSPRTGRIIGETQYF
>TRBJ1-2|few|TRBV10-3|14|NA
TGTGCCATCAGTGGGACGGGGACACGGTATGGCTACACCTTC
CAISGTGTRYGYTF
>TRBJ2-7|NA|TRBV30|13|NA
TGTGCCTGGTCCTCGGGCAGCCTGGGGGAGCAGTACTTC
CAWSSGSLGEQYF
>TRBJ2-3|NA|TRBV4-3|16|TRBD2
TGCGCCAGCAGCCATCCCCCTAGCGGGGACACAGATACGCAGTATTTT
CASSHPPSGDTDTQYF
>TRBJ1-1|NA|TRBV5-1|16|NA
TGCGCCAGCAGCTTTTGGGACACCCGAAGGGTCACTGAAGCTTTCTTT
CASSFWDTRRVTEAFF
>TRBJ2-5|few|TRBV7-2|15|NA
TGTGCCAGCAGCCCTAAAGGGATAGGCAGGGAGACCCAGTACTTC
CASSPKGIGRETQYF
>TRBJ1-2|few|TRBV19|14|NA
TGTGCCAGTAATCCGCAGGCAGGGGTTTATGGCTACACCTTC
CASNPQAGVYGYTF
>TRBJ2-3|many|TRBV11-2|12|TRBD1
TGTGCCAGCAGTTTTAGTGAATCCCAGGGGGATTTT
CASSFSESQGDF
>TRBJ2-1|NA|TRBV5-1|14|NA
TGCGCCAGCAGCCCCCAGGACAGCCACAATGAGCAGTTCTTC
CASSPQDSHNEQFF
>TRBJ2-2|NA|TRBV7-3|14|NA
TGTGCCAGCAGCTTCAGGGTCGATACCGGGGAGCTGTTTTTT
CASSFRVDTGELFF
>TRBJ2-3|NA|TRBV5-6|16|TRBD1
TGTGCCAGCAGCCTACAGGGGGCTGGGAACACAGATACGCAGTATTTT
CASSLQGAGNTDTQYF
>TRBJ1-5|NA|TRBV27|15|TRBD1
TGTGCCAGCAGTTGGGGGGGACAGAGCAATCAGCCCCAGCATTTT
CASSWGGQSNQPQHF
>TRBJ2-5|few|TRBV6-6|14|TRBD1
TGTGCCAGCAGCTCCGGGACAGGGGACGAGACCCAGTACTTC
CASSSGTGDETQYF
>TRBJ2-5|NA|TRBV12-3/TRBV12-4|12|NA
TGTGCCAGCAGCACAGGGACGGAGACCCAGTACTTC
CASSTGTETQYF
>TRBJ2-5|few|TRBV13|13|NA
TGTGCCAGCAGCACGGGGATACAAGAGACCCAGTACTTC
CASSTGIQETQYF
>TRBJ1-1|many|TRBV7-2|16|TRBD1
TGTGCCAGCAGCTCGGGACAGGGGGCTGGGGGGACTGAAGCTTTCTTT
CASSSGQGAGGTEAFF
>TRBJ1-1|few|TRBV20-1|12|TRBD1
TGCAGTGCCCGACAGGGAAGCACTGAAGCTTTCTTT
CSARQGSTEAFF
>TRBJ2-3|few|TRBV29-1|13|NA
TGCAGCGTTCGTGGCGGGGCCACAGATACGCAGTATTTT
CSVRGGATDTQYF
>TRBJ2-1|NA|TRBV12-3/TRBV12-4|12|NA
TGTGCCAGCAGTTTAGCGCAAGGGGTGCAGTTCTTC
CASSLAQGVQFF
>TRBJ2-3|NA|TRBV5-1|17|TRBD2
TGCGCCAGCAGCCCCGGACTAGCGGGGAGCGGCACAGATACGCAGTATTTT
CASSPGLAGSGTDTQYF
>TRBJ1-1|NA|TRBV20-1|15|NA
TGCAGTGCTAGAGATACGGGAACCTTGGGCACTGAAGCTTTCTTT
CSARDTGTLGTEAFF
>TRBJ2-1|NA|TRBV4-3|13|NA
TGCGCCAGCAGCCAAGTCAGCTACAATGAGCAGTTCTTC
CASSQVSYNEQFF
>TRBJ1-1|many|TRBV7-9|15|TRBD1
TGTGCCAGCAGTTTATTTGACAGGGCGAACACTGAAGCTTTCTTT
CASSLFDRANTEAFF
>TRBJ1-2|many|TRBV19|15|NA
TGTGCCAGTAGAATGTTCCAGGGAGCTAACTATGGCTACACCTTC
CASRMFQGANYGYTF
>TRBJ2-5|NA|TRBV4-3|16|TRBD2
TGCGCCAGCAGCCAAGCGCTAGCGGGGGGTATGGAGACCCAGTACTTC
CASSQALAGGMETQYF
>TRBJ2-7|few|TRBV20-1|15|TRBD2
TGCAGTGCTAGTGATGGGGGACTAGCGGGGGGAGAGCAGTACTTC
CSASDGGLAGGEQYF
>TRBJ2-1|many|TRBV29-1|16|TRBD2
TGCAGCGTTTTTCGGACTAGCGGGGGGTCCCACAATGAGCAGTTCTTC
CSVFRTSGGSHNEQFF
>TRBJ2-3|NA|TRBV4-3|15|NA
TGCGCCAGCAGCCAAGATAACTCAGGGCCAGATACGCAGTATTTT
CASSQDNSGPDTQYF
>TRBJ2-5|NA|TRBV27|14|NA
TGTGCCAGCAGTTTGGGTTTACACCAAGAGACCCAGTACTTC
CASSLGLHQETQYF
>TRBJ1-1|many|TRBV7-2|13|NA
TGTGCCAGCAGCTTAGACCCAGGGACTGAAGCTTTCTTT
CASSLDPGTEAFF
>TRBJ2-3|NA|TRBV7-8|16|NA
TGTGCCAGCAGCTACAGAGGGGTGGGGGGAACAGATACGCAGTATTTT
CASSYRGVGGTDTQYF
>TRBJ1-6|NA|TRBV7-2|15|TRBD1
TGTGCCAGCATCCCCGGGACAGGGTTTAATTCACCCCTCCACTTT
CASIPGTGFNSPLHF
>TRBJ2-5|many|TRBV9|14|NA
TGTGCCAGCAGCGTAGGACGGAGACAAGAGACCCAGTACTTC
CASSVGRRQETQYF
>TRBJ2-5|few|TRBV20-1|12|TRBD2
TGCAGTGCACTAGCGGGAGGGGGGACCCAGTACTTC
CSALAGGGTQYF